Listed below are T cell receptor beta chains from one sample, sequenced in a study of Graves' ophthalmopathy and Graves' hyperthyroidism. TCRdb used MiXCR to reprocess the multiplex PCR reads, holding one entry per CDR3 protein. Here the sample spans around 600,000 distinct CDR3 sequences, about 40% being singletons. Sequenced: peripheral blood. The receptors were gathered from an adult man with Graves' ophthalmopathy. Both conserved end residues are part of each CDR3. A D gene is named only where the DNA matches it firmly. Clone size is shown for a subset of rows, as once, few, many or a class of expanded clone.

V gene	D gene	clone size	J gene	CDR3 protein	CDR3 DNA
TRBV14	.	.	TRBJ2-2	CASSRTLNTGELFF	TGTGCCAGCAGTCGGACACTTAACACCGGGGAGCTGTTTTTT
TRBV20-1	TRBD1	many	TRBJ1-1	CSARGQGKAFF	TGCAGTGCTAGGGGACAGGGGAAGGCTTTCTTT
TRBV15	.	once	TRBJ2-3	CATSREYSGVWTDTQYF	TGTGCCACCAGCAGAGAGTACAGCGGCGTGTGGACAGATACGCAGTATTTT
TRBV10-3	TRBD1	few	TRBJ2-7	CASITGASGQAGEQYF	TGTGCCAGCATTACAGGGGCTTCCGGGCAGGCTGGTGAGCAGTACTTC
TRBV5-1	TRBD1	.	TRBJ2-5	CASSQDRGQETLYF	TGTGCCAGCAGCCAGGACAGGGGTCAAGAGACCCTGTACTTC
TRBV7-2	.	many	TRBJ1-6	CASSLVGRGGNSPLHF	TGTGCCAGCAGCTTAGTGGGTAGGGGTGGCAATTCACCCCTCCACTTT
TRBV10-3	.	.	TRBJ1-1	CASGGFEAFF	TGTGCCAGCGGGGGCTTTGAAGCTTTCTTT
TRBV7-8	.	many	TRBJ1-5	CASSVGPPLYSNQPQHF	TGTGCCAGCAGCGTGGGACCCCCGCTCTATAGCAATCAGCCCCAGCATTTT
TRBV7-2	TRBD2	many	TRBJ2-5	CASSPRAGVVETQYF	TGTGCCAGCAGCCCCCGAGCGGGGGTAGTGGAGACCCAGTACTTC
TRBV10-3	.	.	TRBJ1-1	CASSYVGKAFF	TGTGCCAGCAGTTACGTAGGGAAAGCTTTCTTT
TRBV15	.	.	TRBJ2-5	CATSRGGTETQYF	TGTGCCACCAGCAGAGGGGGGACAGAGACCCAGTACTTC